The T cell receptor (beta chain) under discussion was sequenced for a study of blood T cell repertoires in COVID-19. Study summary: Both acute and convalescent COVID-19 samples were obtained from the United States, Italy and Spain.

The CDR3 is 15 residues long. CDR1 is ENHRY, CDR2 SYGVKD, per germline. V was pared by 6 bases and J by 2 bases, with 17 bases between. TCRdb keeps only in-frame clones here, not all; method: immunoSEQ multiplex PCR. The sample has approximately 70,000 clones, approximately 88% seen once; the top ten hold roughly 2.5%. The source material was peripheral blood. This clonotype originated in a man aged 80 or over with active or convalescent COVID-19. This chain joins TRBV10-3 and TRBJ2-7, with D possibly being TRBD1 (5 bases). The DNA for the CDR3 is TGTGCCATCAGCCAAGGGGCCGGAATAGCCTACGAGCAGTACTTC. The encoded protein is CAISQGAGIAYEQYF.